These 2 T cell receptor beta chains were all obtained from the same sample, sequenced in a study of T cells in Graves' hyperthyroidism and ophthalmopathy. Authors of the study amplified TCR beta CDR3 regions from RNA transcripts. A first-round RT-PCR of the TCR CDR3 used the HTBI primer set. Each CDR3 protein is one row after TCRdb ran MiXCR on the multiplex PCR reads. The sample contains a few hundred thousand distinct CDR3 sequences, roughly an eighth of which appear only once. The sample comprised blood. These receptors were taken from a woman under 30 with Graves' hyperthyroidism.

Ten or more counts support this clonotype. The chain has TRBV12-3 or TRBV12-4 and TRBJ2-2, with 9 positions matching TRBD2. The CDR3 totals 14 residues. The V gene end was trimmed by 2 bases and the J gene end by 8 bases; junction bases not matched to a gene: 3. The CDR3 spells CASSLLLAGGELFF. Written as DNA, the CDR3 is TGTGCCAGCAGTTTACTCCTAGCGGGAGGGGAGCTGTTTTTT.

The chain combines TRBV16 with TRBJ1-1; a possible D gene is TRBD1 (5 bases). This CDR3 region has 15 residues. The V gene lost 0 bases and the J gene lost 12 bases, with 20 bases spanning the gap. CDR1 KGHSY and CDR2 FQNENV come from the germline V gene. In DNA, the CDR3 is TGTGCCAGCAGCCAATCGCGACCGCCCGGGGCCGAATCTTTCTTT. Translating it yields CASSQSRPPGAESFF.